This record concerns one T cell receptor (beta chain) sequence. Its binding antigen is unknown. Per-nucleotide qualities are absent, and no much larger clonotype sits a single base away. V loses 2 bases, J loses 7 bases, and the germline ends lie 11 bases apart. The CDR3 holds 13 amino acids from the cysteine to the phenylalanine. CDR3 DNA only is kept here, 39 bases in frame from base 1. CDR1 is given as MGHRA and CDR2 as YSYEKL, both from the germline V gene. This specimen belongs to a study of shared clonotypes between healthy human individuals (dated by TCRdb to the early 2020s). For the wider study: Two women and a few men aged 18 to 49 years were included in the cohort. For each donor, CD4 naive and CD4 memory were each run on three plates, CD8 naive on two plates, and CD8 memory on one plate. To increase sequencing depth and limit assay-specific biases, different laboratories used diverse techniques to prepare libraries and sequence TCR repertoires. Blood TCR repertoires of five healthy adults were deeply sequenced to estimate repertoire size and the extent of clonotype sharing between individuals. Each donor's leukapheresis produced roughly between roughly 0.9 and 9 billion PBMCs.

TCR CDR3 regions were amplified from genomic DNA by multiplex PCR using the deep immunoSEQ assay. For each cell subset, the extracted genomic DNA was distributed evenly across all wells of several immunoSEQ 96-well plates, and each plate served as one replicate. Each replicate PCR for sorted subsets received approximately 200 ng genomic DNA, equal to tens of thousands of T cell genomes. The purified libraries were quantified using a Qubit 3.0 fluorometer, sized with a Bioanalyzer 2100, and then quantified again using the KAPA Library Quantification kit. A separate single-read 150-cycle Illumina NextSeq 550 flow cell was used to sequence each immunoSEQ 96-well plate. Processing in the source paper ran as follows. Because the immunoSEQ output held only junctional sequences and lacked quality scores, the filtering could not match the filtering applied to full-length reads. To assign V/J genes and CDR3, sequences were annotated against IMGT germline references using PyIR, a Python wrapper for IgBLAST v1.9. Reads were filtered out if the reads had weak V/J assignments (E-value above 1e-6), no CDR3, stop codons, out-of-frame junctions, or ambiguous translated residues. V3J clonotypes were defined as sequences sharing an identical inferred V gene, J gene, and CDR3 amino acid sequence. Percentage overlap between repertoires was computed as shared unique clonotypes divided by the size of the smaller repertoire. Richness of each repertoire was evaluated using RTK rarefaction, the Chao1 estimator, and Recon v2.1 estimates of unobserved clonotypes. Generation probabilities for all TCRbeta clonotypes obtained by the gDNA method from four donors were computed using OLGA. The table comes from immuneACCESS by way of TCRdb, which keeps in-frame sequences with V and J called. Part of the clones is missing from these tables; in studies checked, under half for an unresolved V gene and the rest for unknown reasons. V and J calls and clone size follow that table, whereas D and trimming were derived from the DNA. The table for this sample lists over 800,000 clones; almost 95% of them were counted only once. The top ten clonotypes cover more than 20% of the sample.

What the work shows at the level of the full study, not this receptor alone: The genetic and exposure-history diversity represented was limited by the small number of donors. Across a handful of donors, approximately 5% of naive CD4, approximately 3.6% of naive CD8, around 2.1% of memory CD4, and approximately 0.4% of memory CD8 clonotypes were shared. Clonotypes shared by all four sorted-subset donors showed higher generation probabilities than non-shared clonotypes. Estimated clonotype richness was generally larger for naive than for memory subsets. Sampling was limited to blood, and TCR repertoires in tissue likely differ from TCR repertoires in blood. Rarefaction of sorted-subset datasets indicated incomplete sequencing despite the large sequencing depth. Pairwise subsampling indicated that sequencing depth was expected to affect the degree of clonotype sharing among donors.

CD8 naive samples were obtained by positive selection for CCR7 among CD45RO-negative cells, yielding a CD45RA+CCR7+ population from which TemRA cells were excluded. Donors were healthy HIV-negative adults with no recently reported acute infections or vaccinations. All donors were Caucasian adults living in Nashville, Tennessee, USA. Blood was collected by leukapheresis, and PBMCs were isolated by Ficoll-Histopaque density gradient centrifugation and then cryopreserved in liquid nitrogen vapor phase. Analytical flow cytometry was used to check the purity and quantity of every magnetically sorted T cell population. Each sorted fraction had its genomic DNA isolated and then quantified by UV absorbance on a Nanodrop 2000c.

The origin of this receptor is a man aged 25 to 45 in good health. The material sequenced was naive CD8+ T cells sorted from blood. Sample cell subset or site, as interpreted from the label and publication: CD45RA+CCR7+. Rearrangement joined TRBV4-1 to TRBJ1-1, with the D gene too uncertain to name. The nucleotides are TGCGCCAGCAGCCAACAACAGCGAAGTGAAGCTTTCTTT. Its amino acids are CASSQQQRSEAFF.